This paragraph covers one T cell receptor beta chain sequence. Per the original data handling: The authors estimated nucleated cell counts from reference gene primer amplification. The method was immunoSEQ multiplex PCR; TCRdb's version includes in-frame clones alone and lacks a portion of them. That table furnishes V, J and clone size, whereas the DNA furnished D and trimming. The data show roughly 280,000 clones, approximately 91% seen once. These data originate in a study of blood T cell repertoires in COVID-19. Study context: In each case, the material was cDNA or gDNA derived from T cells, B-cell-depleted T cells, or PBMCs.

The CDR3 runs 16 residues. Germline loops: CDR1 MNHEY, CDR2 SVGEGT. V shed 0 bases and J 5 bases; nucleotides not matched to a gene: 10. The sequenced material came from peripheral blood. The chain combines TRBV6-2 or TRBV6-3 with TRBJ2-7; 7 positions agree with TRBD1. This receptor was taken from a man between 50 and 59 years old with acute or convalescent COVID-19. The DNA of the CDR3 is TGTGCCAGCAGTTACTCATTGCAGGGGGTTCGCGACGAGCAGTACTTC. Amino acids: CASSYSLQGVRDEQYF.